This T cell receptor beta chain is drawn from a study of blood T cell repertoires in COVID-19. Original processing notes: By means of reference gene primer amplification, nucleated cell counts were estimated. Sequencing used immunoSEQ multiplex PCR; TCRdb keeps in-frame clones, though not all of them. V and J calls and clone size are copied from that table; D and trimming were computed from the DNA. The sample lists more than 300,000 clones, about 89% seen once, with 5% to 7% in the top ten. Germline assignment: CDR1 SGHNT and CDR2 YYREEE (reference sequence). The CDR3 covers 14 residues. V dropped 3 bases and J dropped 8; count of bases not matched to a gene: 8.

The chain combines TRBV5-4 with TRBJ1-2; 9 nucleotides match TRBD1. The receptor's source is a man in his late teens or twenties who had recovered from COVID-19. Sequenced sample: peripheral blood. CDR3 in amino acids: CASSSQGAPDGYTF. The CDR3, as DNA: TGTGCCAGCAGCTCACAGGGGGCGCCGGACGGCTACACCTTC.